The following is a T cell receptor beta chain sequence with its context. This record belongs to a study of blood T cell repertoires in COVID-19. At the level of the study: Collection of acute and convalescent COVID-19 samples took place in the United States, Italy and Spain. Sources were T cells, B-cell-depleted T cells, or PBMCs; the material itself was cDNA or gDNA.

Original processing notes: Reference gene primer amplification gave nucleated cell count estimates. The protocol was immunoSEQ multiplex PCR, while the TCRdb copy is restricted to in-frame clones and leaves out a portion. The V and J calls and clone size come from that table; D and trimming were worked out from the DNA. The data hold around 130,000 clones, with more than 80% observed a single time. Trimming left V 3 bases short and J 1 base short, with 11 bases between. The CDR3 covers 15 residues. CDR1 and CDR2 (germline): LNHDA, SQIVND (reference sequence). The V and J genes are TRBV19 and TRBJ2-3; no firm D call. The clonotype was recovered from a woman aged 60-75 years with acute or convalescent COVID-19. The source material was peripheral blood. CDR3 DNA: TGTGCCAGTAGTATGTCATTTCAGGGCACAGATACGCAGTATTTT. Its translation: CASSMSFQGTDTQYF.